Listed below are T cell receptor beta chains from one sample, sequenced in a study of molecular identifiers for immune sequencing clone quantification. TCRdb itself ran the PCR reads through MiXCR, one entry per CDR3 protein. The top ten clones hold about 1.5% of a sample with more than 50,000 distinct CDR3 sequences, under 20% of them seen once. Sequencing was done on a sample of naive CD8+ T cells from blood, with Jurkat cell RNA spiked in. These receptors all stem from a human donor in good health. Some libraries in this study had Jurkat cell RNA spiked in. The CDR3 runs from the conserved cysteine through the conserved F or W. The D gene is left open where the match is weak. Clone size is shown for a subset of rows, as once, few, many or a class of expanded clone.

size,J,D,V,DNA,CDR3
few,TRBJ1-1,.,TRBV24-1,TGTGCCACCAGTGGGGGGATCGAGGCTGAAGCTTTCTTT,CATSGGIEAEAFF
many,TRBJ2-1,.,TRBV4-1,TGCGCCAGCAGCCACATTAGCGGAGACCCTAGGGATGAGCAGTTCTTC,CASSHISGDPRDEQFF
many,TRBJ2-3,.,TRBV5-1,TGCGCCAGCAGCTTGGAGGAGGCCAGTAGCACAGATACGCAGTATTTT,CASSLEEASSTDTQYF
many,TRBJ2-2,.,TRBV7-2,TGTGCCAGCAGCGCTTTCACCGGGGAGCTGTTTTTT,CASSAFTGELFF
many,TRBJ1-5,.,TRBV2,TGTGCCAGCACCAATTTTTACAGGGAGGGGAGCAATCAGCCCCAGCATTTT,CASTNFYREGSNQPQHF
many,TRBJ2-1,.,TRBV4-1,TGCGCCAGCAGCCAAGAGTTTAGCATATCCTACAATGAGCAGTTCTTC,CASSQEFSISYNEQFF
few,TRBJ1-2,.,TRBV29-1,TGCAGCGTACGGACGAACTATGGCTACACCTTC,CSVRTNYGYTF
many,TRBJ2-1,TRBD2,TRBV27,TGTGCCACCGGGACTAGAACCTTGAATGAGCAGTTCTTC,CATGTRTLNEQFF
few,TRBJ2-1,TRBD1,TRBV2,TGTGCCAGCAGTTGGACAGGACTCAATGAGCAGTTCTTC,CASSWTGLNEQFF
.,TRBJ2-7,TRBD2,TRBV4-2,TGTGCCAGCAGCCAAGATCCGGCGGGAGGGCCTTACGAGCAGTACTTC,CASSQDPAGGPYEQYF
many,TRBJ2-1,TRBD2,TRBV4-1,TGCGCCAGCAGCCAAGAGGGCGCTAGCGGGGAGCACAATGAGCAGTTCTTC,CASSQEGASGEHNEQFF
many,TRBJ2-7,TRBD1,TRBV6-5,TGTGCCAGCAGGTCCCCAGGGGGTCAGTACGAGCAGTACTTC,CASRSPGGQYEQYF
many,TRBJ1-3,.,TRBV28,TGTGCCAGCAGTACACCCTTAGTATGGACAAGCGAGACCGGAAACACCATATATTTT,CASSTPLVWTSETGNTIYF
few,TRBJ1-1,.,TRBV4-1,TGCGCCAGCAGCCAAAGAGGACACACTTTGAACACTGAAGCTTTCTTT,CASSQRGHTLNTEAFF
many,TRBJ2-5,.,TRBV7-8,TGTGCCAGCAGCTGGACGGAGACCCAGTACTTC,CASSWTETQYF
.,TRBJ2-3,.,TRBV5-6,TGTGCCAGCAGCGACAGGTTTTTCACAGATACGCAGTATTTT,CASSDRFFTDTQYF